This T cell receptor (beta chain) derives from a study of CD8+CD57+ T cells in acquired aplastic anemia. About the study: Approximately 11 million reads were obtained on average for healthy donor CD4+ cells. The study's findings and limits: Overlap between patients and controls comprised just under 30 CD8+ CDR3 sequences.

CDR3 and TCR beta VDJ profiling relied on a genomic DNA template. TCRdb called the reads again in MiXCR, with one record for every CDR3 protein. Altogether some 120,000 distinct CDR3 sequences are present, over 45% being singletons, with the ten largest covering 2% to 3%. On this clonotype itself: Its antigen is as yet unknown.

V shed 4 bases and J shed 3 bases, with 12 bases lying between them. CDR1 is SQVTM and CDR2 is ANQGSEA in the germline V gene. The CDR3 is 13 residues long. The sequenced material came from sorted CD4+, CD8+, or CD8+CD57+ T cells (not recorded which) from PBMCs. The sequence came from a human donor in good health, serving as a control. This rearrangement joins TRBV29-1 to TRBJ1-2, with D possibly matching TRBD1 (6 bases). In DNA form, the CDR3 reads TGCAGCGTTGGAGTTAACAGGGACTATGGCTACACCTTC. It specifies CSVGVNRDYGYTF.